What follows are 2 T cell receptor beta chains derived from one specimen sequenced in a study of control samples from healthy donors and cancer patients. Libraries were prepared by immunoSEQ multiplex PCR; TCRdb keeps only in-frame clonotypes and omits some of them. The sample records around 58,000 clones, 70% to 90% being singletons. Specimen: blood. The receptors shown here come from a man over 45 in good health.

The chain combines TRBV5-1 with TRBJ2-7; D possibly uses TRBD1 or TRBD2 (5 bases each). The CDR3 is 13 amino acids. In germline, CDR1 is SGHRS, CDR2 YFSETQ. V was cut by 1 base and J by 6 bases, with 11 bases left in between. The CDR3 region has the DNA TGCGCCAGCAGCTTGCAGGGACCAGGCGAGCAGTACTTC. As protein: CASSLQGPGEQYF.

This clone was recorded once. V usage is TRBV6-2 or TRBV6-3 and J usage is TRBJ1-1, with 10 bases aligning to TRBD1. Germline assignment: CDR1 MNHEY and CDR2 SVGEGT. V was clipped by 4 bases and J by 3 bases; unmatched bases: 5. The CDR3 spans 15 residues. The CDR3 DNA is TGTGCCAGCAGTTCAATTGGGACAGGGGACACTGAAGCTTTCTTT. This codes for CASSSIGTGDTEAFF.